The clone carrying this TCR beta chain is a singleton in its sample. Its antigen is undetermined. These data originate in a study of graft-versus-host responses after intestinal transplantation. Looking at the study overall: All recipients got anti-thymocyte globulin induction, then tacrolimus and steroids for roughly three years.

Sequencing was performed with immunoSEQ multiplex PCR; in TCRdb, only in-frame clones are kept and a portion is missing. Of around 77,000 clones in the sample, approximately 94% were seen once. Germline assignment: CDR1 PRHDT and CDR2 FYEKMQ (reference sequence). Trimming stripped 3 bases from V and 4 bases from J, with 12 bases between. The CDR3 has 14 residues. This chain joins TRBV13 and TRBJ1-1, with a possible D match to TRBD1 (5 bases). The specimen was unstimulated CD8+ T cells sorted from spleen or lymph node cells, collected before intestinal transplant. The source of this sequence is a human donor who received an intestinal transplant. DNA of the CDR3: TGTGCCAGCAGCTTGGGGGGATTCAGCACTGAAGCTTTCTTT. Its translation: CASSLGGFSTEAFF.